Here is one T cell receptor (beta chain) with its context. This entry belongs to a study of blood T cell repertoires in COVID-19. Looking at the study overall: Sites across the United States, Italy and Spain contributed samples from acute and convalescent COVID-19. The cDNA or gDNA used as material had been derived from T cells, B-cell-depleted T cells, or PBMCs.

Original handling: Scientists estimated how many nucleated cells there were by amplifying reference gene primers. Libraries were prepared by immunoSEQ multiplex PCR; TCRdb keeps only in-frame clonotypes and omits some of them. The V and J calls and clone size are taken from that table; D and trimming were inferred from the DNA. The table lists under 250,000 clones, almost 90% of them singletons. The CDR3 loop spans 16 amino acids. Germline lookup yields CDR1 SGHAT and CDR2 FQNNGV. Unmatched junction bases numbered 4, after V lost 5 bases and J lost 0 bases. V and J are TRBV11-2 and TRBJ2-6; 7 nucleotides match TRBD1. The receptor was derived from a woman aged 60-75 years with acute or convalescent COVID-19. Material for sequencing was peripheral blood. The CDR3 nucleotides are TGTGCCAGCAGCGCCGGGACAGCCTCTGGGGCCAACGTCCTGACTTTC. Translated: CASSAGTASGANVLTF.